The 21 T cell receptor beta chains reported below all come from one sample, sequenced in a study of radiotherapy plus CTLA-4 blockade in lung cancer. The data were produced by immunoSEQ multiplex PCR, yet TCRdb's version contains in-frame clones alone and is incomplete. The sample includes roughly 44,000 clones, about 88% seen only once; the top ten take 6.5% to 9%. Here the sequenced sample was peripheral blood, taken from a patient treated with radiotherapy plus ipilimumab. These receptors came from a human donor with non-small cell lung cancer whose response to radiotherapy plus ipilimumab could not be evaluated.

The rearrangement links TRBV10-1 to TRBJ2-7, with 7 bases lining up with TRBD1. The V gene end was trimmed by 3 bases and the J gene end by 6 bases; junction bases not matched to a gene: 5. Looked up from germline, CDR1 is WNHNN and CDR2 is SYGVQD (reference sequence). The CDR3 runs 13 residues. Here the CDR3 reads CASSDAAGGEQYF. The CDR3 region has the DNA TGCGCCAGCAGTGATGCGGCAGGGGGCGAGCAGTACTTC.

The genes are TRBV4-1 and TRBJ2-6; 7 positions agree with TRBD1. Germline V CDR1 and CDR2: MGHRA, YSYEKL. This CDR3 is built from 17 residues. Losses at the gene ends were 4 bases for V and 0 bases for J; bases not matched to a gene: 6. The CDR3 sequence: CASSLGTVVSGANVLTF. In DNA, the CDR3 is TGCGCCAGCAGCCTTGGGACAGTTGTCTCTGGGGCCAACGTCCTGACTTTC.

CDR3 in DNA: TGTGCCAGTATCGACAGAACAGGGCCAGGAAACACCATATATTTT. Its translation: CASIDRTGPGNTIYF. The chain combines TRBV19 with TRBJ1-3; a weak D match, TRBD1 (6 bases). This CDR3 contains 15 residues. Deletions cut 7 bases from V and 4 bases from J, with 17 bases between. Germline V lookup: CDR1 LNHDA, CDR2 SQIVND (reference sequence).

This clone has only one observation. The gene calls are TRBV6-5 and TRBJ1-2, with D hard to call. The length of the CDR3 is 11 residues. From germline, CDR1 is MNHEY and CDR2 SVGAGI. V lost 4 bases and J lost 6, with 6 bases in between. Here the CDR3 DNA reads TGTGCCAGCAGTTGGCGGGATGGCTACACCTTC. Amino acid sequence: CASSWRDGYTF.

The V call is TRBV5-1, the J call TRBJ1-2, with 8 bases that match TRBD1. V lost 0 bases to trimming and J lost 6 bases; unmatched junction nucleotides: 4. The germline CDR1 and CDR2 sequences are SGHRS and YFSETQ. The CDR3 totals 14 residues. The CDR3 region is CASSLGQGSDGYTF. The CDR3 nucleotides read TGCGCCAGCAGCTTGGGACAGGGGTCTGATGGCTACACCTTC.

The chain couples TRBV19 to TRBJ2-7, with 7 positions matching TRBD1. V was pared by 3 bases and J by 5 bases, with 4 bases of the junction left unmatched. The germline gives CDR1 LNHDA, CDR2 SQIVND (reference sequence). This CDR3 spans 13 amino acids. The DNA for the CDR3 is TGTGCCAGTAGTATTTCAGGGGGAAACGAGCAGTACTTC. Protein sequence: CASSISGGNEQYF.

The rearrangement links TRBV28 to TRBJ2-1; maybe TRBD1 (5 bases). The germline V gene encodes CDR1 MDHEN and CDR2 SYDVKM. The CDR3 is 12 amino acids. CDR3 region: CAQRHRMGKQFF. The DNA of the CDR3 is TGTGCTCAGAGACACAGGATGGGTAAGCAGTTCTTC. The whole variable domain, filled in from reference TRBV28 and TRBJ2-1, reads DVKVTQSSRYLVKRTGEKVFLECVQDMDHENMFWYRQDPGLGLRLIYFSYDVKMKEKGDIPEGYSVSREKKERFSLILESASTNQTSMYLCAQRHRMGKQFFGPGTRLTVL.

The chain carries TRBV7-2 and TRBJ2-7; TRBD2 agrees at 9 bases. V gave up 5 bases and J gave up 4 bases; unmatched junction bases: 9. Per germline, CDR1 SGHTA and CDR2 FQGNSA. This CDR3 comprises 15 residues. In DNA, the CDR3 is TGTGCCAGCAGCGAAGAGGGACTAGCCTCATACGAGCAGTACTTC. Its translation is CASSEEGLASYEQYF.

The J gene is TRBJ1-5, the V gene TRBV25-1; D remains unclear. The CDR3 length is 16 residues. From germline, CDR1 is MGHDK and CDR2 SYGVNS. V shed 2 bases and J shed 3 bases, with 14 bases lying between them. This CDR3 is CASSETGTWDNQPQHF. In nucleotides, the CDR3 is TGTGCCAGCAGTGAAACGGGAACCTGGGACAATCAGCCCCAGCATTTT. Looking up the rest from reference TRBV25-1 and TRBJ1-5 gives the full variable domain: EADIYQTPRYLVIGTGKKITLECSQTMGHDKMYWYQQDPGMELHLIHYSYGVNSTEKGDLSSESTVSRIRTEHFPLTLESARPSHTSQYLCASSETGTWDNQPQHFGDGTRLSIL.

The chain joins TRBV5-1 to TRBJ1-1; possibly TRBD1 for D (6 bases). CDR3 size: 14 residues. Germline values: CDR1 SGHRS, CDR2 YFSETQ. V lost 1 base to trimming and J lost 1 base, with 8 bases between them. CDR3: CASSLRGGNTEAFF. CDR3 DNA: TGCGCCAGCAGCTTGAGGGGGGGGAACACTGAAGCTTTCTTT.

The genes are TRBV28 and TRBJ1-2, with D possibly matching TRBD1 (6 bases). Germline V lookup: CDR1 MDHEN, CDR2 SYDVKM. There are 14 residues in the CDR3. V was clipped by 5 bases and J by 0 bases, with 10 bases between them. For the CDR3, the DNA is TGTGCCAGCAGTGTACAGGGTTCTAACTATGGCTACACCTTC. It specifies CASSVQGSNYGYTF.

The V and J genes are TRBV19 and TRBJ1-1, with TRBD1 as a possible D gene (6 bases). The CDR3 is 14 amino acids. Germline V lookup: CDR1 LNHDA, CDR2 SQIVND (reference sequence). Trimming left V 2 bases short and J 10 bases short, with 17 bases between. CDR3 DNA: TGTGCCAGTAGTATAACCTCAGACAGGTTCGCAGCTTTCTTT. As protein: CASSITSDRFAAFF.

The chain has TRBV7-9 and TRBJ2-5; 7 nucleotides align to TRBD1. This CDR3 is built from 15 residues. The germline V gene encodes CDR1 SEHNR and CDR2 FQNEAQ (reference sequence). The trim removed 5 bases at V and 2 bases at J, leaving 8 bases unmatched. CDR3 sequence reads: CASSTRDRLQETQYF. The CDR3 nucleotides are TGTGCCAGCAGCACTCGGGACAGACTTCAAGAGACCCAGTACTTC.

V is TRBV6-5 and J is TRBJ1-2, with TRBD1 matching 7 bases. The CDR3 contains 14 residues. Trimming at V came to 7 bases and at J to 0 bases, leaving 5 bases not matched to a gene. Germline V gene data show CDR1 as MNHEY and CDR2 as SVGAGI. CDR3 amino acids: CASTRQGSNYGYTF. The CDR3 DNA sequence: TGTGCCAGCACCCGACAGGGTTCTAACTATGGCTACACCTTC.

This chain uses TRBV27 with TRBJ2-1; D is perhaps TRBD1 (6 bases). The V gene's germline CDR1 is MNHEY and CDR2 SMNVEV (reference sequence). V lost 3 bases and J lost 10, with 16 bases in between. CDR3 length: 14 residues. In DNA, the CDR3 is TGTGCCAGCAGTTTCTCCGGACAGCCTTGGGAGCAGTTCTTC. This codes for CASSFSGQPWEQFF.

The chain uses TRBV28 and TRBJ2-1, with TRBD2 as a possible D gene (6 bases). CDR3 size: 16 residues. V shed 5 bases and J shed 5 bases, with 19 bases lying between them. Germline loops: CDR1 MDHEN, CDR2 SYDVKM. As DNA, the CDR3 is TGTGCCAGCAGTAACCCTATAGGAGGGGAGGACAATGAGCAGTTCTTC. It translates to CASSNPIGGEDNEQFF.

A single count supports this clone. The gene calls are TRBV6-5 and TRBJ2-2; the D is unclear. The CDR3 consists of 14 residues. Germline-derived CDR1 and CDR2 are MNHEY and SVGAGI. V shed 5 bases and J shed 5 bases, with 12 bases lying between them. The DNA for the CDR3 is TGTGCCAGCAGTCAACTGCCCGGGACCGGGGAGCTGTTTTTT. Its protein is CASSQLPGTGELFF.

The rearrangement links TRBV5-1 to TRBJ1-1; D is possibly TRBD1 (6 bases). The CDR3 has 14 residues. V lost 3 bases and J 1 base, leaving 10 bases between the germline ends. From germline, CDR1 is SGHRS and CDR2 YFSETQ. The CDR3: CASSSGQENTEAFF. CDR3 DNA sequence: TGCGCCAGCAGCTCGGGACAAGAGAACACTGAAGCTTTCTTT.

This chain links TRBV19 with TRBJ2-7; 8 bases are shared with TRBD1. The V gene end was trimmed by 5 bases and the J gene end by 4 bases; junction bases not matched to a gene: 7. The germline CDR1 and CDR2 sequences are LNHDA and SQIVND (reference sequence). This CDR3 spans 14 amino acids. The CDR3 DNA reads as TGTGCCAGTAGTGTCCAGGGGGCTTCGTACGAGCAGTACTTC. This gives the protein CASSVQGASYEQYF.

In its sample, this clone is medium-sized. The junction shows a germline mismatch at one end, possibly a read error. The gene calls are TRBV6-1 and TRBJ1-1; possible D gene TRBD1, 6 bases. Germline V CDR1 and CDR2: MNHNS, SASEGT. The CDR3 runs 8 residues. CDR3 in amino acids: CASRGGAF. CDR3 DNA: TGTGCCAGCAGGGGGGGGGCCTTT.

The V call is TRBV9, the J call TRBJ2-5; 13 bases line up with TRBD2. V dropped 0 bases and J dropped 5; count of bases not matched to a gene: 7. Germline V lookup: CDR1 SGDLS, CDR2 YYNGEE. The CDR3 has 17 amino acids. The CDR3 bases are TGTGCCAGCAGCGTAGGAGGACTAGCGGGAGTGGGGGAGACCCAGTACTTC. Translated, it gives CASSVGGLAGVGETQYF.